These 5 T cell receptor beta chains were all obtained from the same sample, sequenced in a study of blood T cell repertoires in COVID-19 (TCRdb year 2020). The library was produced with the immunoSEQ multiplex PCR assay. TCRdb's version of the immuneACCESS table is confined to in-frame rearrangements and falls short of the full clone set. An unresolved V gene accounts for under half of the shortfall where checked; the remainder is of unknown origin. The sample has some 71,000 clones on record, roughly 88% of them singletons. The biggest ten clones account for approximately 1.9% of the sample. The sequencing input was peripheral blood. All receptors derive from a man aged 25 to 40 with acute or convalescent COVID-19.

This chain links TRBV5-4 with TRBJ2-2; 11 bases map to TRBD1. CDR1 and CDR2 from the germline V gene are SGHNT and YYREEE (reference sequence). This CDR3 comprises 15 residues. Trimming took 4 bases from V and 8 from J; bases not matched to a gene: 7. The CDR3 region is CASSLGQGAPGELFF. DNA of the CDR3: TGTGCCAGCAGCCTTGGACAGGGGGCGCCGGGGGAGCTGTTTTTT.

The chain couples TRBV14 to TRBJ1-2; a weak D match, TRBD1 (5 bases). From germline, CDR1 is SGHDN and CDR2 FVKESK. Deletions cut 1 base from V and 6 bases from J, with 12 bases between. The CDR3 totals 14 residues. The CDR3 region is CASSQVDRPNGYTF. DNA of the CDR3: TGTGCCAGCAGCCAAGTAGACAGACCTAATGGCTACACCTTC.

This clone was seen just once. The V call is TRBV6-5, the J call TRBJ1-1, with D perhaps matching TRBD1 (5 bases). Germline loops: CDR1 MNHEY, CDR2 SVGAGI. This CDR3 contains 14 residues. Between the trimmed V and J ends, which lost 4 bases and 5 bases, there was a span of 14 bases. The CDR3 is CASSSAGRRTEAFF. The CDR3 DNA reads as TGTGCCAGCAGTTCGGCAGGGAGGAGGACTGAAGCTTTCTTT.

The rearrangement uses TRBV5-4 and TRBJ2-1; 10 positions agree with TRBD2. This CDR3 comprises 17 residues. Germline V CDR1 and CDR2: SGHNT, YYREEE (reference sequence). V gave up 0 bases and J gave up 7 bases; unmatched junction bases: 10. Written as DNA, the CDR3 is TGTGCCAGCAGCTTGGCGCTAGCGGGGGCCATCAGGAATGAGCAGTTCTTC. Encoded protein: CASSLALAGAIRNEQFF.

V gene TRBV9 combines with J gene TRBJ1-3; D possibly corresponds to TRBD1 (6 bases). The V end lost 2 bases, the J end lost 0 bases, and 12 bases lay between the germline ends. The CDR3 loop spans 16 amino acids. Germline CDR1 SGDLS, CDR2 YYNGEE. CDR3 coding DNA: TGTGCCAGCAGCGTTAAAGGACAGTTCTCTGGAAACACCATATATTTT. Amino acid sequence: CASSVKGQFSGNTIYF.